These T cell receptor beta chains were read from a single sample in a study of monozygotic twins with inflammatory bowel disease. TCRdb reanalyzed the 5' RACE reads, giving one entry per CDR3 protein sequence and no DNA. The data show hundreds of thousands of distinct CDR3 sequences, and the top ten clones hold over 5%. The sequenced sample was blood. These receptors came from a human donor with ulcerative colitis or Crohn's disease, or a healthy co-twin of an affected twin (not recorded which). CDR3s include the opening cysteine and the closing phenylalanine or tryptophan.

TRBJ2-5	TRBV4-3	CASSQDLTEQETQYF
TRBJ1-4	TRBV14	CASSRTGLFKGKLFF
TRBJ2-1	TRBV6-4	CASSDSGSQGVGNEQFF
TRBJ2-7	TRBV14	CASSQQRGYEQYF
TRBJ2-7	TRBV7-2	CASSLGQSTYYEQYF
TRBJ2-7	TRBV27	CASSLGLAGGYEQYF
TRBJ2-7	TRBV6-2/TRBV6-3	CASSPDLSVSYEQYF
TRBJ1-2	TRBV7-9	CASSPRQTRYYGYTF
TRBJ1-1	TRBV12-3/TRBV12-4	CASTLRQGSGTEAFF
TRBJ2-5	TRBV7-9	CASSPAGGSQETQYF
TRBJ2-5	TRBV9	CASSVALGMGATQYF